This TCR beta chain came from a study of regulatory T cells in long-lasting Graves disease. CDR3 size: 17 residues. V was pared by 2 bases and J by 1 base, with 15 bases between. CDR1 MDHEN and CDR2 SYDVKM come from the germline V gene. Study-level results: Analyses excluded thyroid tissue, covering peripheral blood alone. Those with persistent disease had in common more public clonotypes (2,741) than new patients (about 970).

Specified time point: newly diagnosed GD, antithyroid drugs for less than 3 months. Extracted RNA from PBMCs served as the source of the TCR library. Arm-PCR of CDR3 regions with iRepertoire HTBI primers generated TCR beta libraries. Each CDR3 protein is one row after TCRdb ran MiXCR on the multiplex PCR reads. The table has about 450,000 distinct CDR3 sequences, less than 20% seen once; the top ten hold around 10%. This clonotype occurred a few times. Its antigen remains unidentified. The same data also contributed to another study, on T cells in Graves' hyperthyroidism and ophthalmopathy.

The chain combines TRBV28 with TRBJ1-5; maybe TRBD1 (6 bases). This TCR was sampled from a woman in her thirties with Graves disease. The specimen was peripheral blood mononuclear cells (PBMCs), collected at new diagnosis, from a patient treated with antithyroid drugs. CDR3 amino acids: CASSLHTGTQSNQPQHF. The DNA of the CDR3 is TGTGCCAGCAGTTTACACACCGGGACACAGAGCAATCAGCCCCAGCATTTT.